This TCR beta chain was retrieved from a study of blood T cell repertoires in COVID-19. Study background: Sites across the United States, Italy and Spain contributed samples from acute and convalescent COVID-19. PBMCs, B-cell-depleted T cells, or T cells provided the cDNA or gDNA that made up the material.

Per the authors' pipeline: Estimated nucleated cell counts came from reference gene primer amplification. This table comes from immunoSEQ multiplex PCR, and its TCRdb copy is limited to in-frame clones, with some not included. Clonal size and the V and J genes are those of that table, whereas D and trimming came from the DNA. The sample shows about 150,000 clones, nearly 80% of them seen only once. Source material: peripheral blood. The receptor comes from a man of 80 years or more with acute or convalescent COVID-19.

The CDR3 protein is CASSLAPGQGLHF. CDR3 coding DNA: TGTGCCAGCAGCTTAGCTCCGGGACAGGGACTCCACTTT. The chain recombines TRBV11-2 with TRBJ1-6, with 9 bases that match TRBD1. Germline lookup yields CDR1 SGHAT and CDR2 FQNNGV. The CDR3 runs to 13 residues. V dropped 1 base and J dropped 16; count of bases not matched to a gene: 5.